A selection of T cell receptor beta chains follows, all from one sample in a study of cytomegalovirus exposure and HLA in healthy donors. Repertoires were generated with immunoSEQ multiplex PCR, while TCRdb's copy carries only in-frame clones and drops some. The sample holds approximately 170,000 clones, 68% seen once. Sequenced input: PBMCs. These receptors came from a middle-aged woman in good health and CMV-seropositive. Each CDR3 is given with its conserved first and last residue. Clone size is given for some rows only: seen once, a few or many times, or a class if the clone is expanded.

TRBJ1-1 TRBV7-3 few CASSLTTGTEAFF
TRBJ1-1 TRBV7-9 - CASSLFSAESTEAFF
TRBJ1-2 TRBV27 - CASRPSEADGYTF
TRBJ2-5 TRBV5-4 - CASRLAEQETQYF
TRBJ2-7 TRBV5-1 - CASSLEASAAYEQYF
TRBJ1-2 TRBV6-5 few CAAQRGEGYTF
TRBJ1-4 TRBV19 few CASRTGGAANEKLFF
TRBJ2-5 TRBV7-9 - CASSSGQAAYF
TRBJ2-1 TRBV9 few CASSVASEQFF
TRBJ1-4 TRBV6-6 few CASSLTQGLGEKLFF
TRBJ1-2 TRBV5-1 once CASSRDISIAYGYTF
TRBJ2-7 TRBV4-2 few CASSQDIQGSGEYEQYF
TRBJ1-2 TRBV27 - CASSLRGPIYGYTF
TRBJ2-5 TRBV28 - CASSETGGRETQYF
TRBJ1-1 TRBV10-3 - CATSRQGNTEAFF
TRBJ2-7 TRBV5-1 few CASSPVLRARYEQYF
TRBJ2-2 TRBV5-4 few CASSFRQGANTGELFF
TRBJ2-1 TRBV19 - CASSGTRESSYNEQFF
TRBJ1-2 TRBV5-1 - CASSPGGGDAASSGYTF
TRBJ1-1 TRBV6-6 - CASSFEGTEAFF
TRBJ2-1 TRBV21-1 few CASSKRLTRGGSYSNEQFF
TRBJ2-6 TRBV6-6 once CASSYSGSSGANVLTF
TRBJ2-5 TRBV7-9 few CASSPPGTKRETQYF
TRBJ2-7 TRBV6-6 few CASRRRDFSYEQYF
TRBJ1-1 TRBV27 - CASRSGNTEAFF
TRBJ2-1 TRBV12-5 once CASGLVLGLAESSSYNEQFF
TRBJ2-7 TRBV19 - CASSISPGSGMNEQYF
TRBJ2-7 TRBV4-3 - CASSQVFGTGQFYEQYF
TRBJ1-1 TRBV7-2 - CASSLVAGPNTEAFF
TRBJ2-1 TRBV6-1 few CASSEGLPSYNEQFF
TRBJ1-1 TRBV27 - CASSPSQQGKGAFAEAFF
TRBJ2-5 TRBV5-6 - CASSFSAETQYF
TRBJ2-1 TRBV9 - CASSAGLAGLEQFF
TRBJ1-6 TRBV6-5 - CASRSLSTPLHF
TRBJ1-2 TRBV6-5 few CASSYLQAYGYPF
TRBJ1-2 TRBV4-3 few CASSQETRGVRGYTF
TRBJ2-5 TRBV7-2 - CASSWGDGQETQYF
TRBJ2-7 TRBV9 few CASSRAGETYEQYF
TRBJ1-2 TRBV2 - CASIGPGQGGGYPF
TRBJ2-5 TRBV2 - CASAKLAVDGETQYF
TRBJ1-1 TRBV9 few CASSPGTGTGFMGEAFF
TRBJ2-2 TRBV28 few CASSLISPANTGELFF
TRBJ2-7 TRBV6-5 - CASSYNWDRGYEQYF
TRBJ2-2 TRBV27 - CASSLSWWQGNTGELFF
TRBJ1-1 TRBV6-5 - CASTSARGAFF